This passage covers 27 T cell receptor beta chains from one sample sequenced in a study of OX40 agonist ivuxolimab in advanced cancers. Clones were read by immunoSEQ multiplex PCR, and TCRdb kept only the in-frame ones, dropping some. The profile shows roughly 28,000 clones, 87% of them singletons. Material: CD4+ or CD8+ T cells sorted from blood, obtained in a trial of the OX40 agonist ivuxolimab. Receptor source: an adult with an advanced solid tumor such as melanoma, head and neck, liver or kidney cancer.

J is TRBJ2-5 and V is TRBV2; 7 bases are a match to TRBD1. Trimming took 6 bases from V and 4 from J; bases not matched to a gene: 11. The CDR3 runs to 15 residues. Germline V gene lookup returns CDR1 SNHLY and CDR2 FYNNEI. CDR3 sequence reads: CASRAATGILETQYF. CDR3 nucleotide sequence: TGTGCCAGCAGGGCCGCGACAGGGATTCTAGAGACCCAGTACTTC.

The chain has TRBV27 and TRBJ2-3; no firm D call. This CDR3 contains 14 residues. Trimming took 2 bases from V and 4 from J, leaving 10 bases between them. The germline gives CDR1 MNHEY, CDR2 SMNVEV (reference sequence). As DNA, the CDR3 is TGTGCCAGCAGTTTAGGAAACACTGCAGATACGCAGTATTTT. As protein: CASSLGNTADTQYF.

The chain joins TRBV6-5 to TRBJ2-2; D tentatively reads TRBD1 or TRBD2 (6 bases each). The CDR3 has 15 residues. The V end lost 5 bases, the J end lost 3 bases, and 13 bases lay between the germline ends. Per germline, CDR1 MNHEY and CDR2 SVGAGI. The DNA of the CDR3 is TGTGCCAGCAGTGCGGGACAAAGCCACACCGGGGAGCTGTTTTTT. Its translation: CASSAGQSHTGELFF.

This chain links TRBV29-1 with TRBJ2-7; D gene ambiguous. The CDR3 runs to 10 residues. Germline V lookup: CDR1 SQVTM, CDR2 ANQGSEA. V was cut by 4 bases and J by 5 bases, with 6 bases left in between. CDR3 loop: CSVGSNEQYF. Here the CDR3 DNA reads TGCAGCGTTGGGAGCAACGAGCAGTACTTC.

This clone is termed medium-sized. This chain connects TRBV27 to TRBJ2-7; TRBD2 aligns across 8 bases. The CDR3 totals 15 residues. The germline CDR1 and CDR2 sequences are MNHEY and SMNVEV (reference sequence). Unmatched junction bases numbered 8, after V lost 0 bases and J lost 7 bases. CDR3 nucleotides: TGTGCCAGCAGTTTATCTGAAGCGGGAGTAGGGGAGCAGTACTTC. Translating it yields CASSLSEAGVGEQYF.

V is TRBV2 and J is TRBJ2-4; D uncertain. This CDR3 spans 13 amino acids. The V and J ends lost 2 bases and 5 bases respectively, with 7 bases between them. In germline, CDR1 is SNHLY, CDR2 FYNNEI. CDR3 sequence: CASSEHSENIQYF. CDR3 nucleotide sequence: TGTGCCAGCAGTGAACACAGTGAAAACATTCAGTACTTC. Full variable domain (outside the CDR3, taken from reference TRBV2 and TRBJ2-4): EPEVTQTPSHQVTQMGQEVILRCVPISNHLYFYWYRQILGQKVEFLVSFYNNEISEKSEIFDDQFSVERPDGSNFTLKIRSTKLEDSAMYFCASSEHSENIQYFGAGTRLSVL.

The CDR3 DNA reads as TGTGCCAGCAGCCCATTTGTGGGTGACACTGAAGCTTTCTTT. This gives the protein CASSPFVGDTEAFF. V and J are TRBV6-5 and TRBJ1-1, with D unresolved. In germline, CDR1 is MNHEY, CDR2 SVGAGI. V lost 6 bases and J 3 bases, leaving 14 bases between the germline ends. CDR3 length: 14 residues.

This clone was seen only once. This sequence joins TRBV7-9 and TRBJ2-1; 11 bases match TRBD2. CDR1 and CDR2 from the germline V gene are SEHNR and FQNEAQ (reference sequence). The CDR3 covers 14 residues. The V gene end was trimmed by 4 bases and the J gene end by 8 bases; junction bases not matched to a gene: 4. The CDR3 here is CASSSLAGADEQFF. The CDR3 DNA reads TGTGCCAGCAGCTCACTAGCGGGAGCAGATGAGCAGTTCTTC.

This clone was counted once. The CDR3 DNA sequence: TGCAGCGTTGAACACAACCAAGAGACCCAGTACTTC. This codes for CSVEHNQETQYF. This sequence joins TRBV29-1 and TRBJ2-5; D gene unclear. The ends were cut back, 2 bases at V and 0 bases at J, with 4 bases in the middle. The CDR3 totals 12 residues. The germline CDR1 and CDR2 sequences are SQVTM and ANQGSEA.

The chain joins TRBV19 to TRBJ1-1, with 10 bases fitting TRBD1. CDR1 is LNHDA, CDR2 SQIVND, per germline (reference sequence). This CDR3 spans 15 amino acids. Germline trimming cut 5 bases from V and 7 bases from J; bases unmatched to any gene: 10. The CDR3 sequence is CASSASGQGVGEAFF. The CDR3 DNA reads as TGTGCCAGTAGTGCCAGCGGACAGGGGGTTGGTGAAGCTTTCTTT.

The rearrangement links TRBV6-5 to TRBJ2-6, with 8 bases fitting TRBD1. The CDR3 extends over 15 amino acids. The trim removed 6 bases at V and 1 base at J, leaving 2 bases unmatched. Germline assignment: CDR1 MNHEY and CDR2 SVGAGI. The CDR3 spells CASSYRGSGANVLTF. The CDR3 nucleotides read TGTGCCAGCAGCTACAGGGGGTCTGGGGCCAACGTCCTGACTTTC.

CDR3 nucleotide sequence: TGCGCCAGCAGATGGACTAGCGGGAGAGGGGATGAGCAGTTCTTC. Protein: CASRWTSGRGDEQFF. This sequence joins TRBV10-2 and TRBJ2-1; 13 bases fit TRBD2. V was clipped by 6 bases and J by 8 bases; unmatched bases: 7. Germline CDR1 is WSHSY and CDR2 is SAAADI. CDR3 length equals 15 residues.

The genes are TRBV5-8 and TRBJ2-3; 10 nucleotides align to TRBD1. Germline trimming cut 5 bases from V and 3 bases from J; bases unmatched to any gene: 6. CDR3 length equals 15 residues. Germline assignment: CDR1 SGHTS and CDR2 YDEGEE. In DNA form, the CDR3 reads TGTGCCAGCAGGCCCTGGGACAGGGGAACAGATACGCAGTATTTT. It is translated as CASRPWDRGTDTQYF.

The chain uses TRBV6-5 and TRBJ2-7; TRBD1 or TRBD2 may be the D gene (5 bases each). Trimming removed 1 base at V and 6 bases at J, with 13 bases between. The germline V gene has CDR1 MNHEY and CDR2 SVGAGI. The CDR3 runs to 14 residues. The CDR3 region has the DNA TGTGCCAGCAGTTACTTCCAGGGAGAGTCCGAGCAGTACTTC. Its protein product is CASSYFQGESEQYF.

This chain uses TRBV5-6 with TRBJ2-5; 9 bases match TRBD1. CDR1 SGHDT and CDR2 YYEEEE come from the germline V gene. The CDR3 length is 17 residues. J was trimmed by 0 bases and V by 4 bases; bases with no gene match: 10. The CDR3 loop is CASSARQGEGYQETQYF. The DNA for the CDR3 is TGTGCCAGCAGCGCCAGACAGGGGGAAGGGTACCAAGAGACCCAGTACTTC.

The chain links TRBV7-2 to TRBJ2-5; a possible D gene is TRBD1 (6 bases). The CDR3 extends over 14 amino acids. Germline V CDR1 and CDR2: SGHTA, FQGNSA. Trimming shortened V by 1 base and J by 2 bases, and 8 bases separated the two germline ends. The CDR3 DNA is TGTGCCAGCAGCTTAGTCACAGGGCAAGAGACCCAGTACTTC. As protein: CASSLVTGQETQYF.

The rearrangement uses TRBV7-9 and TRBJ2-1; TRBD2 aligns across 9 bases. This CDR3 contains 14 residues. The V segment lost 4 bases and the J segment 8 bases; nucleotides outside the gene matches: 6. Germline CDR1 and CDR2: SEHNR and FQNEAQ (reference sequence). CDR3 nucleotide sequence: TGTGCCAGCAGCTCAGGACTAGCGTGGCATGAGCAGTTCTTC. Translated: CASSSGLAWHEQFF.

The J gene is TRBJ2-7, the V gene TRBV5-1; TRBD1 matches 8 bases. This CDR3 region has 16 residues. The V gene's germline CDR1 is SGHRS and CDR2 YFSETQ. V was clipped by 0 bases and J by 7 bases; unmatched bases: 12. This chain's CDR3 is CASSLALGQGAGEQYF. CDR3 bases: TGCGCCAGCAGCTTGGCCCTCGGCCAGGGGGCCGGGGAGCAGTACTTC.

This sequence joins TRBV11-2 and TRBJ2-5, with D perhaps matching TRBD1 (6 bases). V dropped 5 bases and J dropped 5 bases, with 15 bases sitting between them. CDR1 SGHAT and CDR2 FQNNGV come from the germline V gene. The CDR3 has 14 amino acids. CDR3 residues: CASSKQGFGETQYF. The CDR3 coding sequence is TGTGCCAGCAGCAAACAGGGATTTGGGGAGACCCAGTACTTC.

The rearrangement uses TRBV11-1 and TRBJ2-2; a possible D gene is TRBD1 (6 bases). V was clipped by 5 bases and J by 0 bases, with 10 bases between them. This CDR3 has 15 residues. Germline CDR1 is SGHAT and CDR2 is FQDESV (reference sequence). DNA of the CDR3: TGTGCCAGCAGCCACAGGGTCTCGAACACCGGGGAGCTGTTTTTT. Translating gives CASSHRVSNTGELFF.

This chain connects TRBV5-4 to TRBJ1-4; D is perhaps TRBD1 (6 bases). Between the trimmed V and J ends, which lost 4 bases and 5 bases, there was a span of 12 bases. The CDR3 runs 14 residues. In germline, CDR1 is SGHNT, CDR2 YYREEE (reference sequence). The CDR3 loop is CASSRDKDNEKLFF. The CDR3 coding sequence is TGTGCCAGCAGCCGGGACAAAGACAATGAAAAACTGTTTTTT.

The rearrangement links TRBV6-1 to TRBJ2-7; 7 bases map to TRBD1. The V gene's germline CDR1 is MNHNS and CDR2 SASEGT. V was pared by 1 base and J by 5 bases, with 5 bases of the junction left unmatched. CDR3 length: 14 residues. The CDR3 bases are TGTGCCAGCAGTGAAGAGGGACAGTGGGACGAGCAGTACTTC. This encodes CASSEEGQWDEQYF.

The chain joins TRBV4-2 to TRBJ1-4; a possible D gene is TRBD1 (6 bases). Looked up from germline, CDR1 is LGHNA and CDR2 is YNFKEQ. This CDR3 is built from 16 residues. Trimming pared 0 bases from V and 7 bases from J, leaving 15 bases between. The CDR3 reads CASSQDHDRMGEKLFF. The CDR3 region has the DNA TGTGCCAGCAGCCAAGACCACGACAGGATGGGTGAAAAACTGTTTTTT.

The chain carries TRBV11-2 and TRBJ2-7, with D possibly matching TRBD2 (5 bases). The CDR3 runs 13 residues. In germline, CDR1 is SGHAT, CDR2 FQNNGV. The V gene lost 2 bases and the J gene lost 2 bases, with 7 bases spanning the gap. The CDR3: CASSLTGTYEQYF. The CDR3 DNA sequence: TGTGCCAGCAGCTTAACCGGGACCTACGAGCAGTACTTC.

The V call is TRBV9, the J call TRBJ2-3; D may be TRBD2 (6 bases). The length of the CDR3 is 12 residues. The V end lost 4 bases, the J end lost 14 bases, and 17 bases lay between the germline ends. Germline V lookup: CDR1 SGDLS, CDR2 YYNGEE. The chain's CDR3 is CASSPTSGGVYF. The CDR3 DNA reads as TGTGCCAGCAGCCCGACTAGTGGGGGAGTGTATTTT. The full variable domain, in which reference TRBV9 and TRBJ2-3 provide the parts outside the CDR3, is DSGVTQTPKHLITATGQRVTLRCSPRSGDLSVYWYQQSLDQGLQFLIQYYNGEERAKGNILERFSAQQFPDLHSELNLSSLELGDSALYFCASSPTSGGVYFGPGTRLTVL.

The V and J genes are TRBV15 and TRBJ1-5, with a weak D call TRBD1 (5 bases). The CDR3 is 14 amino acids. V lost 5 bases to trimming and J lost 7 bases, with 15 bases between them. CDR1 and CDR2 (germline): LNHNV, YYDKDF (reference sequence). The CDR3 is CATSLGTSGQPQHF. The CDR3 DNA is TGTGCCACCAGCCTTGGGACTTCTGGGCAGCCCCAGCATTTT.

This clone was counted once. The CDR3 DNA sequence: TGTGCCAGCAGGGACGTCCTGAACACTGAAGCTTTCTTT. It encodes CASRDVLNTEAFF. This chain links TRBV6-1 with TRBJ1-1, with unresolved D. The CDR3 sequence is 13 residues long. Trimming stripped 6 bases from V and 0 bases from J, with 8 bases between. Germline-derived CDR1 and CDR2 are MNHNS and SASEGT.